This TCR beta chain stems from a study of control samples from healthy donors and cancer patients. TCRdb's table, derived via immunoSEQ multiplex PCR, lists solely in-frame clones and lacks some. Of some 90,000 clones in the sample, approximately 91% were seen once. The CDR3 has 14 residues. V dropped 2 bases and J dropped 4; count of bases not matched to a gene: 1. Per germline, CDR1 MNHEY and CDR2 SVGEGT. The sequence came from a woman aged 25 to 39 in good health. Sequencing used blood. The chain joins TRBV6-2 or TRBV6-3 to TRBJ2-5; 10 positions agree with TRBD2. The CDR3: CASSYGTSVETQYF. CDR3 coding DNA: TGTGCCAGCAGTTACGGGACTAGCGTAGAGACCCAGTACTTC.